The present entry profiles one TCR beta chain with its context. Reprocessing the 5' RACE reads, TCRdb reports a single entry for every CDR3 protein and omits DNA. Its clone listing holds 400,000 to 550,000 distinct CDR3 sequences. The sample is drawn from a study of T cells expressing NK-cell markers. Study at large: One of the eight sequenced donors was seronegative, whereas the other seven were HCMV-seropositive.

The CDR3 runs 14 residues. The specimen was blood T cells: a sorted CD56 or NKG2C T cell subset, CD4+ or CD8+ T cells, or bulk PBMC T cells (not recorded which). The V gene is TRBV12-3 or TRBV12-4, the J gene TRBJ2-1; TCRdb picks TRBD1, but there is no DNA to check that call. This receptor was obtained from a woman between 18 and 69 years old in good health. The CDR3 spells CASSPLGEYNEQFF.